This T cell receptor (beta chain) was sequenced for a study of T cell changes during pregnancy in multiple sclerosis. Assay used: immunoSEQ multiplex PCR; TCRdb lists only in-frame clones, some missing. Of some 27,000 clones in the sample, under 90% are singletons; the top ten hold about 0.61%. The CDR3 covers 12 residues. The V gene lost 10 bases and the J gene lost 4 bases, with 13 bases spanning the gap. CDR1 and CDR2 from the germline V gene are LNHDA and SQIVND (reference sequence). Notes on this clone: Additional DNA sequences in this sample encode the identical CDR3.

The TCR originated in a female donor in good health, enrolled as a control in a pregnancy study. V and J are TRBV19 and TRBJ1-1; D gene ambiguous. The sample in question was CD4+ T cells from peripheral blood mononuclear cells, obtained in the first trimester of pregnancy. The CDR3 DNA is TGTGCCACTTCGAGAGATAGCACTGAAGCTTTCTTT. Protein sequence: CATSRDSTEAFF. Using reference TRBV19 and TRBJ1-1 for the parts outside the CDR3, the full variable domain is DGGITQSPKYLFRKEGQNVTLSCEQNLNHDAMYWYRQDPGQGLRLIYYSQIVNDFQKGDIAEGYSVSREKKESFPLTVTSAQKNPTAFYLCATSRDSTEAFFGQGTRLTVV.